One and the same sample provided the 24 T cell receptor beta chains below, sequenced in a study of T cells in Graves' hyperthyroidism and ophthalmopathy. The source material, RNA transcripts, was used to amplify TCR beta CDR3 regions. Initially, a first-round RT-PCR of the TCR CDR3 employed the HTBI primer set. Via MiXCR, TCRdb re-called the multiplex PCR reads, giving one row per CDR3 protein. The sample holds hundreds of thousands of distinct CDR3 sequences; under 25% are singletons and the top ten take around a third. Input material: blood. These receptors all come from a man between 25 and 39 years old with Graves' ophthalmopathy.

Only a few counts were recorded for this clonotype. This chain uses TRBV27 with TRBJ1-1; D gene ambiguous. There are 14 residues in the CDR3. Per the germline V gene, CDR1 is MNHEY and CDR2 is SMNVEV (reference sequence). Trimming removed 2 bases from V and 4 bases from J, with 11 bases in between. Here the CDR3 reads CASSLGWASTEAFF. Written as DNA, the CDR3 is TGTGCCAGCAGTTTAGGGTGGGCGAGCACTGAAGCTTTCTTT.

CDR3 residues: CASSNRGNEQFF. The CDR3 DNA is TGTGCCAGCAGCAACAGGGGGAATGAGCAGTTCTTC. The chain combines TRBV7-2 with TRBJ2-1; TRBD1 agrees at 8 bases. In germline, CDR1 is SGHTA, CDR2 FQGNSA. J was trimmed by 7 bases and V by 5 bases; bases with no gene match: 1. There are 12 residues in the CDR3. The variable domain in full, completed from reference TRBV7-2 and TRBJ2-1, reads GAGVSQSPSNKVTEKGKDVELRCDPISGHTALYWYRQSLGQGLEFLIYFQGNSAPDKSGLPSDRFSAERTGGSVSTLTIQRTQQEDSAVYLCASSNRGNEQFFGPGTRLTVL.

A few counts support this clonotype. The CDR3 loop reads CATSRDRSGQPQHF. The CDR3 nucleotides are TGTGCCACCAGCAGAGACAGATCCGGACAGCCCCAGCATTTT. V is TRBV15 and J is TRBJ1-5; D remains ambiguous. V was pared by 0 bases and J by 7 bases, with 10 bases between. Per the germline V gene, CDR1 is LNHNV and CDR2 is YYDKDF (reference sequence). CDR3 length: 14 amino acids. The full variable domain, rest sourced from reference TRBV15 and TRBJ1-5, is DAMVIQNPRYQVTQFGKPVTLSCSQTLNHNVMYWYQQKSSQAPKLLFHYYDKDFNNEADTPDNFQSRRPNTSFCFLDIRSPGLGDTAMYLCATSRDRSGQPQHFGDGTRLSIL.

V is TRBV7-2 and J is TRBJ2-1; no reliable D call. This CDR3 is 19 amino acids long. Germline CDR1 reads SGHTA; CDR2 reads FQGNSA. Trimming shortened V by 0 bases and J by 0 bases, and 18 bases separated the two germline ends. The DNA for the CDR3 is TGTGCCAGCAGCTTAGCAGATCCCTGGCGGAAGAGCTCCTACAATGAGCAGTTCTTC. It specifies CASSLADPWRKSSYNEQFF.

V gene TRBV5-4 combines with J gene TRBJ1-3; 7 bases match TRBD1. The CDR3 has 15 amino acids. The ends lost 0 bases at V and 2 bases at J; junction bases unmatched: 2. Germline V CDR1 and CDR2: SGHNT, YYREEE (reference sequence). CDR3 DNA sequence: TGTGCCAGCAGCTTGGCAGGGGGAACTGGAAACACCATATATTTT. It translates to CASSLAGGTGNTIYF.

This clonotype occurred many times. The V call is TRBV12-3 or TRBV12-4, the J call TRBJ2-1, with 9 bases that match TRBD2. The CDR3 is made up of 16 amino acids. Trimming cost V 0 bases and J 10 bases; bases outside gene matches: 10. CDR3 nucleotides: TGTGCCAGCAGTTTAGCTCTCGGCGGGAGGGGAGGGGAGCAGTTCTTC. Its translation is CASSLALGGRGGEQFF.

This clonotype was detected many times. The chain recombines TRBV12-3 or TRBV12-4 with TRBJ2-3, with D maybe TRBD1 (6 bases). V lost 3 bases, J lost 4 bases, and 11 bases lay in between. The CDR3 runs to 14 residues. The CDR3 spells CASSLAGTPDTQYF. The DNA for the CDR3 is TGTGCCAGCAGTTTGGCAGGGACACCAGATACGCAGTATTTT.

This clonotype showed up many times. The chain couples TRBV29-1 to TRBJ1-1; maybe TRBD1 (5 bases). Germline CDR1 and CDR2: SQVTM and ANQGSEA. V shed 2 bases and J shed 0 bases, with 10 bases lying between them. The CDR3 sequence is 14 residues long. The CDR3 protein is CSVERDGMNTEAFF. The CDR3 DNA is TGCAGCGTTGAAAGGGACGGAATGAACACTGAAGCTTTCTTT.

This clonotype was picked up many times. The chain is built from TRBV3-1 and TRBJ2-7, with D hard to call. This CDR3 comprises 14 residues. The germline CDR1 and CDR2 sequences are LGHDT and YNNKEL (reference sequence). Trimming removed 0 bases from V and 1 base from J, with 7 bases in between. CDR3 sequence (DNA): TGTGCCAGCAGCCAAGATCCCCATTCCTACGAGCAGTACTTC. As protein: CASSQDPHSYEQYF.

This clonotype has a handful of counts. The CDR3 reads CASSFSPFRDPQPQHF. The CDR3 DNA follows: TGTGCCAGCAGTTTCTCTCCGTTCCGGGATCCTCAGCCCCAGCATTTT. The J gene is TRBJ1-5, the V gene TRBV12-3 or TRBV12-4, with D unclear. The germline V and J ends were trimmed by 3 bases and 6 bases, with 18 bases remaining between them. This CDR3 is 16 amino acids long.

This clonotype has only a few counts. The V call is TRBV18, the J call TRBJ2-1, with TRBD1 matching 9 bases. The germline V gene has CDR1 KGHSH and CDR2 LQKENI. V shed 5 bases and J 8 bases; nucleotides not matched to a gene: 13. The CDR3 covers 16 residues. CDR3: CASSSRTGEIPDEQFF. CDR3 nucleotides: TGTGCCAGCTCAAGCAGGACAGGGGAAATTCCTGATGAGCAGTTCTTC.

J is TRBJ1-6 and V is TRBV6-2 or TRBV6-3; 9 nucleotides agree with TRBD1. The CDR3 runs to 14 residues. Germline-derived CDR1 and CDR2 are MNHEY and SVGEGT. V trimming: 5 bases; J trimming: 10 bases; junction bases outside the gene matches: 6. The CDR3 is CASSGRTGESPLHF. The CDR3 DNA is TGTGCCAGCAGTGGCCGGACAGGGGAATCACCCCTCCACTTT.

This clonotype was counted between two and nine times. The gene calls are TRBV10-3 and TRBJ1-3; no clear D. V was clipped by 0 bases and J by 5 bases, with 23 bases between them. Germline-derived CDR1 and CDR2 are ENHRY and SYGVKD. The CDR3 is made up of 19 amino acids. The CDR3 nucleotides are TGTGCCATCAGTGAGTCGAAGAGGACTTCCGAACCTGGTAGAAACACCATATATTTT. Amino acid sequence: CAISESKRTSEPGRNTIYF.

The V gene is TRBV9, the J gene TRBJ2-1; no reliable D call. Germline CDR1 SGDLS, CDR2 YYNGEE. There are 15 residues in the CDR3. Trimming shortened V by 0 bases and J by 5 bases, and 12 bases separated the two germline ends. CDR3 in DNA: TGTGCCAGCAGCGTAGAACTACGAATAAACAATGAGCAGTTCTTC. Protein product: CASSVELRINNEQFF.

At least ten counts were recorded for this clonotype. V is TRBV4-3 and J is TRBJ2-1, with 7 positions matching TRBD1. This CDR3 has 18 residues. Germline trimming cut 4 bases from V and 0 bases from J; bases unmatched to any gene: 12. The germline V gene encodes CDR1 LGHNA and CDR2 YSLEER. CDR3 region: CASSLTAVWDSSYNEQFF. The CDR3 DNA sequence: TGCGCCAGCAGCCTCACCGCCGTCTGGGACAGCTCCTACAATGAGCAGTTCTTC.

The rearrangement joins TRBV7-9 to TRBJ2-2, with a tentative D call TRBD1 (8 bases). Deletions cut 5 bases from V and 2 bases from J, with 15 bases between. CDR1 is SEHNR, CDR2 FQNEAQ, per germline (reference sequence). There are 16 residues in the CDR3. As DNA, the CDR3 is TGTGCCAGCAGCGGAGGACAGGGACTAAACACCGGGGAGCTGTTTTTT. This sequence encodes CASSGGQGLNTGELFF.

This sequence joins TRBV20-1 and TRBJ2-7, with 10 bases that match TRBD1. Germline assignment: CDR1 DFQATT and CDR2 SNEGSKA (reference sequence). The V segment lost 3 bases and the J segment 5 bases; nucleotides outside the gene matches: 13. This CDR3 comprises 16 residues. Here the CDR3 DNA reads TGCAGTGCTAGGCCGACCCGGGACAGGGGAAAGGACGAGCAGTACTTC. Its translation is CSARPTRDRGKDEQYF.

This clonotype was seen at least ten times. V and J are TRBV28 and TRBJ2-3; no reliable D call. CDR1 is MDHEN, CDR2 SYDVKM, per germline. The V end was cut by 4 bases, the J end by 4 bases, with 9 bases between. The CDR3 sequence is 13 residues long. The CDR3 coding sequence is TGTGCCAGCAGTTCCTATAGTTCAGATACGCAGTATTTT. Residues: CASSSYSSDTQYF.

This clonotype was recorded many times. This chain connects TRBV28 to TRBJ2-7; perhaps TRBD1 as D (5 bases). Germline V CDR1 and CDR2: MDHEN, SYDVKM. V lost 2 bases and J 4 bases, leaving 15 bases between the germline ends. The CDR3 has 15 residues. CDR3 loop: CASSLVDTGLYEQYF. CDR3 nucleotide sequence: TGTGCCAGCAGTTTAGTGGACACGGGTCTTTACGAGCAGTACTTC.

The chain uses TRBV6-1 and TRBJ1-2; maybe TRBD1 (5 bases). Germline V CDR1 and CDR2: MNHNS, SASEGT. CDR3 length: 12 residues. The V and J ends lost 7 bases and 7 bases respectively, with 13 bases between them. The CDR3 nucleotides are TGTGCCAGCACTCCCGACAGTCTTGGCTACACCTTC. Translated: CASTPDSLGYTF.

The chain couples TRBV27 to TRBJ2-5; D may be TRBD2 (6 bases). CDR3 size: 11 residues. The V end was cut by 6 bases, the J end by 14 bases, with 16 bases between. Looked up from germline, CDR1 is MNHEY and CDR2 is SMNVEV (reference sequence). The CDR3 loop is CASSSRQRVYF. The CDR3 DNA reads as TGTGCCAGCAGCTCCAGACAGCGGGTCTACTTC.

J is TRBJ1-2 and V is TRBV10-3, with a weak D call TRBD1 (5 bases). V was cut by 2 bases and J by 5 bases, with 9 bases left in between. The CDR3 length is 13 residues. Germline V gene data show CDR1 as ENHRY and CDR2 as SYGVKD. DNA for the CDR3: TGTGCCATCAGTGAGGGACACGGATATGGCTACACCTTC. Translating it yields CAISEGHGYGYTF.

Many counts were recorded for this clonotype. This rearrangement joins TRBV20-1 to TRBJ2-5; TRBD2 aligns across 8 bases. In germline, CDR1 is DFQATT, CDR2 SNEGSKA (reference sequence). The CDR3 has 14 amino acids. The V and J ends lost 1 base and 0 bases, in that order; junction bases with no gene match: 1. The CDR3 sequence: CSARAGRDQETQYF. The CDR3 DNA reads as TGCAGTGCTAGAGCCGGGAGGGACCAAGAGACCCAGTACTTC.

V usage is TRBV29-1 and J usage is TRBJ2-2, with a weak D call TRBD2 (5 bases). CDR3 length: 14 amino acids. Trimming took 4 bases from V and 4 from J, leaving 13 bases between them. In germline, CDR1 is SQVTM, CDR2 ANQGSEA. The CDR3 nucleotides are TGCAGCGTTGTAAAGGGAGAAGGCACCGGGGAGCTGTTTTTT. Translation: CSVVKGEGTGELFF.